These 25 T cell receptor beta chains were all obtained from the same sample, sequenced in a study of glioma-infiltrating T cells after dendritic cell vaccination. The method was immunoSEQ multiplex PCR; TCRdb's version includes in-frame clones alone and lacks a portion of them. Seen here are just over 95,000 clones, 79% observed once, and the top ten hold almost 6%. This specimen consisted of blood, obtained before dendritic cell vaccination. The receptors derive from a human donor with glioblastoma.

There are a few counts of this clone. The chain is built from TRBV4-2 and TRBJ2-7; 7 nucleotides align to TRBD1. Trimming took 4 bases from V and 7 from J; bases not matched to a gene: 4. CDR3 length: 12 amino acids. CDR1 is LGHNA and CDR2 is YNFKEQ in the germline V gene. The CDR3 reads CASSPTGQEQYF. The CDR3 DNA is TGTGCCAGCAGCCCGACAGGGCAAGAGCAGTACTTC.

The chain uses TRBV28 and TRBJ1-5; 10 bases are shared with TRBD1. The CDR3 is 20 amino acids. Germline V gene lookup returns CDR1 MDHEN and CDR2 SYDVKM. Trimming removed 9 bases from V and 4 bases from J; junction bases left unmatched: 24. CDR3 DNA: TGTGCCAGTGTCTTGGGGACACCCAAGACAGGGGGCGATCTGAATCAGCCCCAGCATTTT. Protein product: CASVLGTPKTGGDLNQPQHF.

The chain combines TRBV18 with TRBJ1-2; the match to TRBD1 covers 8 bases. Germline V CDR1 and CDR2: KGHSH, LQKENI. CDR3 size: 15 residues. V was pared by 2 bases and J by 5 bases, with 7 bases of the junction left unmatched. CDR3 loop: CASSPADRERYGYTF. The CDR3 DNA sequence: TGTGCCAGCTCACCAGCGGACAGGGAACGATATGGCTACACCTTC.

This clone was observed a few times. The rearrangement uses TRBV5-1 and TRBJ1-2; unclear D gene. The V and J ends lost 4 bases and 4 bases respectively, with 17 bases between them. CDR3 length equals 15 residues. CDR1 and CDR2 (germline): SGHRS, YFSETQ. CDR3 sequence reads: CASSEGPELLYGYTF. The DNA for the CDR3 is TGCGCCAGCAGCGAGGGCCCAGAATTACTCTATGGCTACACCTTC.

The chain joins TRBV11-2 to TRBJ1-2; TRBD1 matches 11 bases. The CDR3 is 17 amino acids. Trimming took 5 bases from V and 5 from J; bases not matched to a gene: 13. Germline V CDR1 and CDR2: SGHAT, FQNNGV. CDR3 coding DNA: TGTGCCAGCAGCCAGGGATCACGGACAGGGGGCCGTTATGGCTACACCTTC. Protein product: CASSQGSRTGGRYGYTF.

The rearrangement joins TRBV5-8 to TRBJ2-3, with 15 bases identical to TRBD2. The CDR3 has 17 residues. V lost 0 bases to trimming and J lost 3 bases; unmatched junction nucleotides: 2. The germline gives CDR1 SGHTS, CDR2 YDEGEE. The CDR3 sequence is CASSLGTSGRVTDTQYF. CDR3 DNA: TGTGCCAGCAGCTTGGGGACTAGCGGGAGGGTGACAGATACGCAGTATTTT.

DNA of the CDR3: TGTGCCAGCAGTGGGACTAGCGGGAGCAGGACCTACGAGCAGTACTTC. Encoded protein: CASSGTSGSRTYEQYF. The chain carries TRBV2 and TRBJ2-7; TRBD2 matches 13 bases. Trimming removed 4 bases from V and 2 bases from J; junction bases left unmatched: 5. Germline assignment: CDR1 SNHLY and CDR2 FYNNEI. The CDR3 loop spans 16 amino acids.

This clone turned up a few times. The gene calls are TRBV11-2 and TRBJ2-1, with 7 bases that match TRBD2. The germline CDR1 and CDR2 sequences are SGHAT and FQNNGV. V trimming: 0 bases; J trimming: 5 bases; junction bases outside the gene matches: 7. CDR3 length: 16 amino acids. CDR3 coding DNA: TGTGCCAGCAGCTTAGATACGGGACTACCGAACAATGAGCAGTTCTTC. It yields the protein CASSLDTGLPNNEQFF.

V usage is TRBV7-9 and J usage is TRBJ2-1; D might be TRBD1 (5 bases). The CDR3 runs 14 residues. Trimming shortened V by 2 bases and J by 8 bases, and 13 bases separated the two germline ends. CDR1 is SEHNR, CDR2 FQNEAQ, per germline (reference sequence). The CDR3 nucleotides are TGTGCCAGCAGCTTAATACAGGTCAACGATGAGCAGTTCTTC. Translation gives CASSLIQVNDEQFF.

This clone turned up a few times. This rearrangement joins TRBV6-6 to TRBJ2-5, with a possible D match to TRBD2 (7 bases). Trimming pared 6 bases from V and 2 bases from J, leaving 13 bases between. The V gene's germline CDR1 is MNHNY and CDR2 SVGAGI (reference sequence). This CDR3 has 14 amino acids. In DNA, the CDR3 is TGTGCCAGCAGCGGCGGGGGCTCGCAAGAGACCCAGTACTTC. It yields the protein CASSGGGSQETQYF.

The chain has TRBV27 and TRBJ1-2; 8 bases agree with TRBD1. CDR1 is MNHEY and CDR2 is SMNVEV in the germline V gene (reference sequence). V lost 3 bases and J lost 8; bases outside the gene matches: 5. CDR3 length: 13 amino acids. CDR3 sequence reads: CASSFQGAKGYTF. CDR3 bases: TGTGCCAGCAGTTTTCAGGGGGCAAAAGGCTACACCTTC.

The rearrangement joins TRBV13 to TRBJ2-3; tentatively, D is TRBD1 (6 bases). The CDR3 extends over 15 amino acids. Germline V gene sequence: CDR1 PRHDT, CDR2 FYEKMQ (reference sequence). V lost 2 bases and J 2 bases, leaving 11 bases between the germline ends. Here the CDR3 reads CASSLRPGATDTQYF. DNA for the CDR3: TGTGCCAGCAGCTTACGGCCAGGGGCCACAGATACGCAGTATTTT.

This clone has a single count. The chain links TRBV2 to TRBJ1-5; D gene ambiguous. V was pared by 2 bases and J by 4 bases, with 6 bases between. CDR3 length: 13 amino acids. The germline V gene has CDR1 SNHLY and CDR2 FYNNEI. The chain's CDR3 is CASSEQANQPQHF. CDR3 in DNA: TGTGCCAGCAGTGAACAGGCGAATCAGCCCCAGCATTTT.

The gene calls are TRBV30 and TRBJ2-2; TRBD2 aligns across 9 bases. The germline V gene has CDR1 GTSNPN and CDR2 SVGIG (reference sequence). The length of the CDR3 is 14 residues. V lost 4 bases to trimming and J lost 0 bases; unmatched junction nucleotides: 0. CDR3 sequence reads: CAWKRGANTGELFF. In nucleotides, the CDR3 is TGTGCCTGGAAGCGGGGGGCGAACACCGGGGAGCTGTTTTTT.

The CDR3 DNA reads TGTGCCAGCAGCCATGGAGGACTAGCGGGGGGGCGTGAGCAGTTCTTC. Protein: CASSHGGLAGGREQFF. V and J are TRBV4-2 and TRBJ2-1, with 15 bases aligning to TRBD2. The V segment lost 3 bases and the J segment 9 bases; nucleotides outside the gene matches: 6. The CDR3 is made up of 16 amino acids. Germline CDR1 LGHNA, CDR2 YNFKEQ.

V is TRBV7-8 and J is TRBJ1-1; D unresolved. The CDR3 is made up of 14 amino acids. Looked up from germline, CDR1 is SGHVS and CDR2 is FQNEAQ. Trimming took 1 base from V and 2 from J, leaving 8 bases between them. The CDR3 sequence: CASSLGLLNTEAFF. The CDR3 DNA sequence: TGTGCCAGCAGCTTAGGACTTTTAAACACTGAAGCTTTCTTT. The whole variable domain, remainder taken from reference TRBV7-8 and TRBJ1-1, is GAGVSQSPRYKVAKRGQDVALRCDPISGHVSLFWYQQALGQGPEFLTYFQNEAQLDKSGLPSDRFFAERPEGSVSTLKIQRTQQEDSAVYLCASSLGLLNTEAFFGQGTRLTVV.

The chain joins TRBV6-5 to TRBJ2-1; D perhaps matches TRBD2 (5 bases). This CDR3 spans 16 amino acids. The V end lost 0 bases, the J end lost 6 bases, and 15 bases lay between the germline ends. Germline V gene lookup returns CDR1 MNHEY and CDR2 SVGAGI. CDR3 coding DNA: TGTGCCAGCAGTTACTCGAGAGGGATTCGACGCAATGAGCAGTTCTTC. Translation gives CASSYSRGIRRNEQFF.

The chain recombines TRBV7-2 with TRBJ1-2; the D gene is possibly TRBD1 (5 bases). Germline values: CDR1 SGHTA, CDR2 FQGNSA. V lost 1 base and J lost 1, with 7 bases in between. The CDR3 runs 14 residues. CDR3 residues: CASSLEGYNYGYTF. In DNA, the CDR3 is TGTGCCAGCAGCTTAGAGGGGTATAACTATGGCTACACCTTC.

The gene calls are TRBV29-1 and TRBJ1-2; D might be TRBD1 (5 bases). CDR3 length equals 13 residues. The germline CDR1 and CDR2 sequences are SQVTM and ANQGSEA. V was clipped by 4 bases and J by 0 bases, with 9 bases between them. CDR3 nucleotides: TGCAGCGTTGGGGGGGGGTCTAACTATGGCTACACCTTC. Translating it yields CSVGGGSNYGYTF. The full variable domain, its missing parts supplied by reference TRBV29-1 and TRBJ1-2, is SAVISQKPSRDICQRGTSLTIQCQVDSQVTMMFWYRQQPGQSLTLIATANQGSEATYESGFVIDKFPISRPNLTFSTLTVSNMSPEDSSIYLCSVGGGSNYGYTFGSGTRLTVV.

The CDR3 loop reads CASSPIVTGGTEAFF. CDR3 nucleotide sequence: TGCGCCAGCAGCCCGATAGTGACAGGGGGCACTGAAGCTTTCTTT. The gene calls are TRBV5-1 and TRBJ1-1, with TRBD1 identical over 9 bases. After removal of 4 bases from V and 4 bases from J, the junction contained 8 bases not matched to a gene. The CDR3 extends over 15 amino acids. Germline CDR1 and CDR2: SGHRS and YFSETQ.

V usage is TRBV27 and J usage is TRBJ2-5, with a possible D match to TRBD2 (5 bases). V was clipped by 3 bases and J by 4 bases, with 12 bases between them. From germline, CDR1 is MNHEY and CDR2 SMNVEV (reference sequence). The CDR3 contains 14 residues. For the CDR3, the DNA is TGTGCCAGCAGTTTCTTGGGCAGCGGAGAGACCCAGTACTTC. This codes for CASSFLGSGETQYF.

The chain uses TRBV6-5 and TRBJ1-4, with 9 bases that match TRBD1. Trimming took 6 bases from V and 5 from J; bases not matched to a gene: 7. Germline-derived CDR1 and CDR2 are MNHEY and SVGAGI. There are 15 residues in the CDR3. Here the CDR3 DNA reads TGTGCCAGCAGACAGGGGGCGAGAGCCAATGAAAAACTGTTTTTT. Protein sequence: CASRQGARANEKLFF.

This clone was detected only a few times. The V gene is TRBV28, the J gene TRBJ2-7; D is possibly TRBD2 (5 bases). Per germline, CDR1 MDHEN and CDR2 SYDVKM. The V end lost 1 base, the J end lost 0 bases, and 7 bases lay between the germline ends. The CDR3 covers 14 residues. The CDR3 DNA reads TGTGCCAGCAGTTTATTGCGGGTCTCCTACGAGCAGTACTTC. It encodes CASSLLRVSYEQYF.

The rearrangement joins TRBV6-6 to TRBJ1-1; 11 bases align to TRBD1. The V gene end was trimmed by 8 bases and the J gene end by 6 bases; junction bases not matched to a gene: 5. Germline V CDR1 and CDR2: MNHNY, SVGAGI (reference sequence). This CDR3 spans 13 amino acids. The CDR3 coding sequence is TGTGCCAGCGGACAGGGGGCGCGCGCTGAAGCTTTCTTT. Protein product: CASGQGARAEAFF.

The rearrangement joins TRBV7-3 to TRBJ1-2; possible D gene TRBD1, 5 bases. The germline V gene has CDR1 SGHTA and CDR2 FQGTGA. V shed 4 bases and J shed 3 bases, with 9 bases lying between them. The CDR3 covers 13 residues. The chain's CDR3 is CASSYTGDYGYTF. CDR3 nucleotide sequence: TGTGCCAGCAGCTATACGGGGGACTATGGCTACACCTTC.